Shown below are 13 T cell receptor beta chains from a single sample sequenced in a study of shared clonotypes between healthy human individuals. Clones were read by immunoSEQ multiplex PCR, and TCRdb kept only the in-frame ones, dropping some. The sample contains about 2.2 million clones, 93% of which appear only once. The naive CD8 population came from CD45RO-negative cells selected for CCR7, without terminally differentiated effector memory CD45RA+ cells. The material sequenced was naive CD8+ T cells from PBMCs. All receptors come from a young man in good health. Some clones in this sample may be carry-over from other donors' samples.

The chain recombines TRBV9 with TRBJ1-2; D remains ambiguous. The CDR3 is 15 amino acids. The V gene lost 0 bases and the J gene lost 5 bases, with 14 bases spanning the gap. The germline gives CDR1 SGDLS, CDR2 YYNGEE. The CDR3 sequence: CASSVGAGPGYGYTF. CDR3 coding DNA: TGTGCCAGCAGCGTAGGAGCAGGACCAGGTTATGGCTACACCTTC.

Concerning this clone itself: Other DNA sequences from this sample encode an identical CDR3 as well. CDR3 sequence: CASSIGRAYEQYF. The CDR3 coding sequence is TGTGCCAGTAGTATAGGGAGAGCCTACGAGCAGTACTTC. The chain combines TRBV19 with TRBJ2-7; D is unresolved. The CDR3 has 13 amino acids. The germline V gene has CDR1 LNHDA and CDR2 SQIVND (reference sequence). The V and J ends lost 1 base and 2 bases respectively, with 6 bases between them.

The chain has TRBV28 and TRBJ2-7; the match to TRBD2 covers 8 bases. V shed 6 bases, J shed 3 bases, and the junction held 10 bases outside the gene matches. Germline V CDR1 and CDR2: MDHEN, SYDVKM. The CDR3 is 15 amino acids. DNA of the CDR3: TGTGCCAGCAGCCCCCCCCTGCGGGGGGACTACGAGCAGTACTTC. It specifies CASSPPLRGDYEQYF.

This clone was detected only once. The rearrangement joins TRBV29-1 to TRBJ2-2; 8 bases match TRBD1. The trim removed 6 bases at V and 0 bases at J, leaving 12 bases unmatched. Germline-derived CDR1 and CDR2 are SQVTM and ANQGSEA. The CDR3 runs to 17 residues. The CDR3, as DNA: TGCAGCGTGAGAGAGGGACAGGTAAGCGCGAACACCGGGGAGCTGTTTTTT. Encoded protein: CSVREGQVSANTGELFF.

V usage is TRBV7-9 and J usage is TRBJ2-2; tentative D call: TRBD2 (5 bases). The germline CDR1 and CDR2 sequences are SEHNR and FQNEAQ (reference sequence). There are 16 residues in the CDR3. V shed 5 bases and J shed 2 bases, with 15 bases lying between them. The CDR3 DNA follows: TGTGCCAGCAGCCGTCCCGGACTGCCCAACACCGGGGAGCTGTTTTTT. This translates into CASSRPGLPNTGELFF.

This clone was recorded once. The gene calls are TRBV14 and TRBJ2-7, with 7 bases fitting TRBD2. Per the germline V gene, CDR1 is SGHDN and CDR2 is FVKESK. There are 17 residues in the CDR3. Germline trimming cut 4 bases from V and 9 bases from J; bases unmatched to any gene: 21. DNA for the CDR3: TGTGCCAGCAGCCCCACCCTGACTAGCCATACATGGGGCGGGCAGTACTTC. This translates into CASSPTLTSHTWGGQYF.

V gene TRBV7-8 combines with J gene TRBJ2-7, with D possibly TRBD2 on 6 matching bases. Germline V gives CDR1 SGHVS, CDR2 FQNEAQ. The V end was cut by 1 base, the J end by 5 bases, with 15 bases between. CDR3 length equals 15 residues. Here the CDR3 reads CASSLGVGGVHEQYF. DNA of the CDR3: TGTGCCAGCAGCTTAGGGGTGGGAGGTGTCCACGAGCAGTACTTC. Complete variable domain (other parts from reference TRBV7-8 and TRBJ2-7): GAGVSQSPRYKVAKRGQDVALRCDPISGHVSLFWYQQALGQGPEFLTYFQNEAQLDKSGLPSDRFFAERPEGSVSTLKIQRTQQEDSAVYLCASSLGVGGVHEQYFGPGTRLTVT.

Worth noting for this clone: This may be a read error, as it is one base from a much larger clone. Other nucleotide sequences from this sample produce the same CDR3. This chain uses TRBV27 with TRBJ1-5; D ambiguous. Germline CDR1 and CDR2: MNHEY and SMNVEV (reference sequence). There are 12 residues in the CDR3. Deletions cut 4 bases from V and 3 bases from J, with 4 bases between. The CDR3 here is CASSSPNQPQHF. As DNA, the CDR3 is TGTGCCAGCAGTTCCCCCAATCAGCCCCAGCATTTT.

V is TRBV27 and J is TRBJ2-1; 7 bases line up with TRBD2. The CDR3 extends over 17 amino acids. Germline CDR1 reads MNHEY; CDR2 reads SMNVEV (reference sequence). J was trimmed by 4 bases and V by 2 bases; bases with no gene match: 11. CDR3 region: CASSLEASGKIYNEQFF. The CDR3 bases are TGTGCCAGCAGTTTAGAGGCTAGCGGAAAGATATACAATGAGCAGTTCTTC.

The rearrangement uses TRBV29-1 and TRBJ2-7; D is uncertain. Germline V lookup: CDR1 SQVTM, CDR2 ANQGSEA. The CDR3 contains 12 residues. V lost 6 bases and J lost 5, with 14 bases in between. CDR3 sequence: CSVTGPAHEQYF. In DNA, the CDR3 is TGCAGCGTAACCGGGCCAGCTCACGAGCAGTACTTC.

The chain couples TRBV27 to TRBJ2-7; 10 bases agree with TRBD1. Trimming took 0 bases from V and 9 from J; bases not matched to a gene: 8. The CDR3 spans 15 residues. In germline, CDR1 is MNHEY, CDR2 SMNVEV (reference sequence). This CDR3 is CASSLSSGQGTVQYF. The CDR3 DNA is TGTGCCAGCAGTTTATCGTCGGGACAGGGGACGGTGCAGTACTTC.

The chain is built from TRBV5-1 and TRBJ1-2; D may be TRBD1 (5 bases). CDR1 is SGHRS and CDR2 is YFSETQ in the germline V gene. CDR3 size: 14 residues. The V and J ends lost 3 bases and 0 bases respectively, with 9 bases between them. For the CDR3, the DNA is TGCGCCAGCAGCTCCAGGGATGCTAACTATGGCTACACCTTC. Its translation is CASSSRDANYGYTF.

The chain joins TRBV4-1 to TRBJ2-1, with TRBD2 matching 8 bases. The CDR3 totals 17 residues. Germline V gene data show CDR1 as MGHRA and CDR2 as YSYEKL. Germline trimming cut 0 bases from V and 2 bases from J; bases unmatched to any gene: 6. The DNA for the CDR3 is TGCGCCAGCAGCCAAGATGTGGGTAGCGGGGCCTACAATGAGCAGTTCTTC. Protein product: CASSQDVGSGAYNEQFF.